The rows below give T cell receptor beta chains drawn from one sample of a study of lymphopenia after photon versus proton radiotherapy. Measured with immunoSEQ multiplex PCR; TCRdb has only the in-frame clones, and not every one. Of 68,000 or so clones listed, under 95% are singletons. The sequenced sample was peripheral blood, obtained from a patient treated with photon-based radiotherapy. The receptors were gathered from a woman aged 70-85 years with pancreatic cancer. Each CDR3 is given with its conserved first and last residue. The D gene is left open where the match is weak. Some rows mark clone size as missing; the rest say once, few, many or name a class of expanded clone.

D gene | J gene | V gene | clone size | CDR3 protein | CDR3 DNA
. | TRBJ2-3 | TRBV6-6 | . | CASSERDTQYF | TGTGCCAGTTCAGAGCGAGATACGCAGTATTTT
TRBD2 | TRBJ2-1 | TRBV18 | once | CASSPGGASNEQFF | TGTGCCAGCTCACCCGGGGGGGCGTCCAATGAGCAGTTCTTC
TRBD1 | TRBJ2-7 | TRBV9 | . | CASSVGQGAYEQYF | TGTGCCAGCAGCGTGGGACAGGGGGCTTACGAGCAGTACTTC
TRBD1 | TRBJ2-5 | TRBV9 | . | CASSVGTSRGSETQYF | TGTGCCAGCAGCGTAGGCACGAGCAGGGGGTCAGAGACCCAGTACTTC
. | TRBJ2-7 | TRBV13 | once | CASSLGPAYEQYF | TGTGCCAGCAGCTTAGGACCGGCCTACGAGCAGTACTTC
TRBD2 | TRBJ2-5 | TRBV4-1 | . | CASSHWTSGKRETQYF | TGCGCCAGCTCGCACTGGACTAGCGGGAAGAGGGAGACCCAGTACTTC
TRBD1 | TRBJ2-7 | TRBV2 | . | CASQPDRITYEQYF | TGTGCCAGCCAACCGGACAGGATAACCTACGAGCAGTACTTC
. | TRBJ2-3 | TRBV27 | . | CASKAGDFTDTQYF | TGTGCCAGCAAGGCAGGGGACTTCACAGATACGCAGTATTTT
TRBD1 | TRBJ1-5 | TRBV6-5 | . | CASSRGGLNQPQHF | TGTGCCAGCAGCCGAGGGGGCCTCAATCAGCCCCAGCATTTT
. | TRBJ2-3 | TRBV2 | . | CASSGSSGGGPDTQYF | TGTGCCAGCAGTGGGTCTAGCGGAGGGGGGCCAGATACGCAGTATTTT
. | TRBJ1-1 | TRBV19 | . | CASSIFRASNTEAFF | TGTGCCAGTAGTATTTTCAGGGCGTCGAACACTGAAGCTTTCTTT
. | TRBJ1-1 | TRBV19 | . | CASSMSPPGNTEAFF | TGTGCCAGTAGTATGAGCCCCCCTGGCAACACTGAAGCTTTCTTT
. | TRBJ1-5 | TRBV19 | . | CASSMGNRVRSNQPQHF | TGTGCCAGTAGTATGGGGAACAGGGTTAGGAGCAATCAGCCCCAGCATTTT
TRBD1 | TRBJ1-1 | TRBV6-1 | . | CASSGQGANTEAFF | TGTGCCAGCAGCGGACAGGGGGCGAACACTGAAGCTTTCTTT
. | TRBJ2-4 | TRBV29-1 | . | CSARLDMQAKNIQYF | TGCAGCGCCCGACTAGACATGCAAGCCAAAAACATTCAGTACTTC
TRBD1 | TRBJ1-1 | TRBV27 | . | CARTWDRVAAFF | TGTGCCAGGACCTGGGACAGGGTAGCAGCTTTCTTT
. | TRBJ2-1 | TRBV5-4 | . | CASRAGAGAPYNEQFF | TGTGCCAGCAGGGCGGGGGCGGGCGCTCCCTACAATGAGCAGTTCTTC
. | TRBJ1-1 | TRBV7-9 | once | CASSLARNTEAFF | TGTGCCAGCAGCTTAGCGAGGAACACTGAAGCTTTCTTT
. | TRBJ1-1 | TRBV20-1 | once | CSAIVNTEAFF | TGCAGTGCAATCGTGAACACTGAAGCTTTCTTT
. | TRBJ2-7 | TRBV5-4 | . | CASSLQGTDEQYF | TGTGCCAGCAGCTTGCAAGGGACCGACGAGCAGTACTTC
. | TRBJ1-5 | TRBV10-1 | . | CANKRGGQPQHF | TGCGCCAATAAAAGGGGTGGCCAGCCCCAGCATTTT
. | TRBJ2-7 | TRBV27 | . | CASSFSTNVGRVEQYF | TGTGCCAGCAGTTTCTCGACCAACGTCGGGCGTGTCGAGCAGTACTTC
. | TRBJ1-1 | TRBV5-1 | . | CASIGSFNTEAFF | TGCGCCAGCATTGGCAGTTTCAACACTGAGGCTTTCTTT
TRBD2 | TRBJ2-1 | TRBV5-4 | . | CASSLNPSGRPPYNEQFF | TGTGCCAGCAGCTTGAACCCTAGCGGGAGACCCCCTTACAATGAGCAGTTCTTC
. | TRBJ2-3 | TRBV5-6 | . | CASSMTRTDTQYF | TGTGCCAGCAGCATGACTAGAACGGATACGCAGTATTTT
TRBD2 | TRBJ2-7 | TRBV7-9 | . | CASSVMGGGNEQYF | TGTGCCAGCAGCGTTATGGGGGGAGGGAACGAGCAGTACTTC
TRBD1 | TRBJ1-3 | TRBV5-6 | . | CASSFTGDSGNTIYF | TGTGCCAGCAGCTTTACAGGGGACTCTGGAAACACCATATATTTT
. | TRBJ2-7 | TRBV5-5 | . | CASSWGLRGPSYEQYF | TGTGCCAGCAGCTGGGGGCTAAGGGGACCCTCCTACGAGCAGTACTTC
TRBD1 | TRBJ1-5 | TRBV4-1 | . | CASSQVGQEDQPQHF | TGCGCCAGCAGCCAAGTTGGACAGGAGGATCAGCCCCAGCATTTT
. | TRBJ2-3 | TRBV7-8 | . | CASSRTAGTSTDTQYF | TGTGCCAGCAGCCGCACTGCCGGAACTAGCACAGATACGCAGTATTTT
. | TRBJ1-5 | TRBV6-5 | . | CASSYDGTNQPQHF | TGTGCCAGCAGTTATGACGGTACCAATCAGCCCCAGCATTTT
. | TRBJ1-5 | TRBV30 | . | CASASIEGGQPQHF | TGTGCCTCCGCCTCAATTGAGGGTGGTCAGCCCCAGCATTTT
. | TRBJ2-2 | TRBV7-2 | . | CASSLKGAGELFF | TGTGCCAGCAGCTTAAAGGGAGCCGGGGAGCTGTTTTTT
TRBD2 | TRBJ2-3 | TRBV18 | . | CASSPLAGGPTDTQYF | TGTGCCAGCTCCCCTCTAGCGGGAGGGCCGACAGATACGCAGTATTTT
. | TRBJ1-2 | TRBV25-1 | . | CASSERGAARGGYTF | TGTGCCAGCAGTGAAAGGGGGGCGGCCCGTGGTGGCTACACCTTC
. | TRBJ2-5 | TRBV28 | . | CASSSLSQETQYF | TGTGCCAGCTCCTCCCTGAGTCAAGAGACCCAGTACTTC
TRBD2 | TRBJ2-7 | TRBV28 | once | CASSLLGLAGNYEQYF | TGTGCCAGCAGTTTACTCGGGCTAGCGGGGAACTACGAGCAGTACTTC
. | TRBJ2-5 | TRBV7-9 | . | CASRSKGPQETQYF | TGTGCCAGCAGGTCTAAGGGACCTCAAGAGACCCAGTACTTC
. | TRBJ2-2 | TRBV6-5 | . | CASSYGTGELFF | TGTGCCAGCAGTTACGGCACCGGGGAGCTGTTTTTT
. | TRBJ2-7 | TRBV28 | . | CASTIGKMDRVSYEQYF | TGTGCCAGCACCATTGGGAAGATGGACAGAGTCTCCTACGAGCAGTACTTC
TRBD2 | TRBJ2-2 | TRBV7-8 | . | CASSLVAGGPANTGELFF | TGTGCCAGCAGCTTAGTCGCGGGGGGGCCAGCGAACACCGGGGAGCTGTTTTTT
TRBD1 | TRBJ1-2 | TRBV5-1 | . | CASSLLGTGIDGYTF | TGCGCCAGCAGCTTGTTGGGGACAGGGATCGATGGCTACACCTTC
TRBD2 | TRBJ2-1 | TRBV28 | . | CASSPSFGRAGFDEQFF | TGTGCCAGCAGTCCTAGCTTCGGGAGGGCCGGATTCGATGAGCAGTTCTTC
TRBD2 | TRBJ2-7 | TRBV4-1 | . | CASSQGTSSYEQYF | TGCGCCAGCAGCCAAGGGACTAGTAGCTACGAGCAGTACTTC
. | TRBJ2-5 | TRBV20-1 | . | CSARDKETQYF | TGCAGTGCACGGGATAAAGAGACCCAGTACTTC